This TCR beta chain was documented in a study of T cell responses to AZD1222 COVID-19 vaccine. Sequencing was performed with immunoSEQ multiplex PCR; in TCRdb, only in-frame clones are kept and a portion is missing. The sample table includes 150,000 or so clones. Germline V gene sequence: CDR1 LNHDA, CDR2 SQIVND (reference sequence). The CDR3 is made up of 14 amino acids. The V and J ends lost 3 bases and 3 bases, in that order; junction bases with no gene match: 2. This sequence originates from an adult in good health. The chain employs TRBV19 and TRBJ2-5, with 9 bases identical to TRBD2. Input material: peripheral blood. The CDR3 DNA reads TGTGCCAGTAGTATTTTAGCGGGGGAAGAGACCCAGTACTTC. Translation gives CASSILAGEETQYF.